Below, 4 T cell receptor beta chains from the same sample are listed, as sequenced in a study of blood T cell repertoires in COVID-19 (dated by TCRdb to 2018 to 2021). The library was made by the immunoSEQ multiplex PCR assay. TCRdb mirrors the immuneACCESS table, restricted to in-frame sequences. Some clones are absent from its copies; in checked studies, under half trace to an unresolved V gene, and the reason for the others is unknown. Present in this sample are around 100,000 clones, 70% to 90% of which were seen just once. Around 3.3% of the sample is in the top ten clones. Material: peripheral blood. The receptors here all came from a man between 50 and 59 years old in a cohort sampled during active COVID-19.

This chain connects TRBV2 to TRBJ1-5; a possible D gene is TRBD1 (6 bases). Germline V gene lookup returns CDR1 SNHLY and CDR2 FYNNEI. CDR3 length: 13 amino acids. V lost 5 bases to trimming and J lost 6 bases, with 11 bases between them. The CDR3 DNA sequence: TGTGCCAGCAGTTCGGACAGTTTTCAGCCCCAGCATTTT. It codes for CASSSDSFQPQHF.

The sample holds one count of this clone. The chain joins TRBV27 to TRBJ2-7, with 8 positions matching TRBD2. This CDR3 is 15 amino acids long. With V trimmed by 5 bases and J by 2 bases, 8 bases remained unmatched. Germline assignment: CDR1 MNHEY and CDR2 SMNVEV (reference sequence). This CDR3 is CASSPTGGDPYEQYV. The CDR3 DNA reads TGTGCCAGCAGTCCCACCGGGGGGGATCCCTACGAGCAGTACGTC.

V is TRBV6-5 and J is TRBJ1-1, with D unclear. The CDR3 extends over 12 amino acids. Trimming pared 7 bases from V and 7 bases from J, leaving 13 bases between. The germline gives CDR1 MNHEY, CDR2 SVGAGI. Here the CDR3 reads CASTETGFEAFF. The CDR3 region has the DNA TGTGCCAGCACCGAGACGGGATTTGAAGCTTTCTTT.

V usage is TRBV7-9 and J usage is TRBJ2-3; the match to TRBD1 covers 12 bases. This CDR3 region has 16 residues. Germline CDR1 SEHNR, CDR2 FQNEAQ (reference sequence). V was clipped by 5 bases and J by 4 bases; unmatched bases: 7. CDR3 amino acids: CASSPGTGGEADTQYF. The CDR3 bases are TGTGCCAGCAGCCCAGGGACAGGGGGCGAGGCAGATACGCAGTATTTT. Variable domain in full (rest from reference TRBV7-9 and TRBJ2-3): DTGVSQNPRHKITKRGQNVTFRCDPISEHNRLYWYRQTLGQGPEFLTYFQNEAQLEKSRLLSDRFSAERPKGSFSTLEIQRTEQGDSAMYLCASSPGTGGEADTQYFGPGTRLTVL.